One T cell receptor (beta chain) is described in this entry. This entry is derived from a study of blood T cell repertoires in COVID-19. Study overall: Samples representing acute and convalescent COVID-19 were sourced from the United States, Italy and Spain. The analysed material was cDNA or gDNA that came from T cells, B-cell-depleted T cells, or PBMCs.

Authors' methods: Scientists estimated how many nucleated cells there were by amplifying reference gene primers. Generated by immunoSEQ multiplex PCR, the TCRdb table keeps only in-frame clones and is missing some. The V and J calls and the clone size are those of that table, but D and trimming were determined from the DNA. The sample shows approximately 230,000 clones, approximately 90% of them seen only once. CDR3 length: 14 amino acids. Germline V gene lookup returns CDR1 KGHSH and CDR2 LQKENI. V was trimmed by 8 bases and J by 6 bases, leaving 16 bases between them. The V gene is TRBV18, the J gene TRBJ2-2; D remains unclear. The sequenced sample was peripheral blood. This sequence originates from a woman aged 40 to 50 who had recovered from COVID-19. The DNA of the CDR3 is TGTGCCAGCCCTACCACCCCCGGAGCCGGGGAGCTGTTTTTT. It yields the protein CASPTTPGAGELFF.